Listed below are T cell receptor beta chains from one sample, sequenced in a study of T cell changes during pregnancy in multiple sclerosis. Method: immunoSEQ multiplex PCR; TCRdb's copy keeps in-frame clones and lacks some. The sample has around 100,000 clones, more than 85% seen once. This specimen consisted of peripheral blood, obtained in the second trimester of pregnancy. Every receptor here comes from a female donor with multiple sclerosis, enrolled in a pregnancy study. CDR3s include the opening cysteine and the closing phenylalanine or tryptophan. D genes are given only for firm matches. Clone size appears in some rows only: once, few, many, or a class for an expanded clone.

J gene,clone size,V gene,D gene,CDR3 DNA,CDR3 protein
TRBJ1-5,-,TRBV28,-,TGTGCCAGCAGTTTAGTGGGTCCACAGGGTCAGCCCCAGCATTTT,CASSLVGPQGQPQHF
TRBJ2-1,-,TRBV25-1,TRBD2,TGTGCCAGCAGTGGCCGAGGACTAGCGGGAGGACTCAGGCAGTTCTTC,CASSGRGLAGGLRQFF
TRBJ1-4,-,TRBV9,-,TGTGCCAGCAGCGTAGGGGCAGGGGAAGAAAAACTGTTTTTT,CASSVGAGEEKLFF
TRBJ1-4,once,TRBV29-1,-,TGCAGCGTTGAAAGGGGGGGAAAACTGTTTTTT,CSVERGGKLFF
TRBJ2-6,-,TRBV28,TRBD1,TGTGCCAGCAGTTTATCGACAGGGGACCTGACTTTC,CASSLSTGDLTF
TRBJ2-6,few,TRBV7-9,TRBD1,TGTGCCAGCAGCTTAGGGGACAGGGGCGATGGGGCCAACGTCCTGACTTTC,CASSLGDRGDGANVLTF
TRBJ2-1,-,TRBV10-3,-,TGTGCCATCAGTCTGGACTTCCCAAGCTCCTACAATGAGCAGTTCTTC,CAISLDFPSSYNEQFF
TRBJ2-1,-,TRBV28,TRBD1,TGTGCCAGCAGCCTCGGGACAGGGGTTGAGCAGTTCTTC,CASSLGTGVEQFF
TRBJ2-1,-,TRBV6-5,TRBD2,TGTGCCAGCAGTTATGGGGGGGAGCTGTTCTTC,CASSYGGELFF
TRBJ2-7,once,TRBV27,TRBD2,TGTGCCAGCATTCAGACTAGCGGGGGAGCATACGAGCAGTACTTC,CASIQTSGGAYEQYF
TRBJ1-1,few,TRBV7-9,TRBD1,TGTGCCAGCAGCTTAGCTTGGGACAGCCGAGGGGCTTTCTTT,CASSLAWDSRGAFF
TRBJ2-1,-,TRBV5-1,TRBD2,TGCGCCAGCAGCTCCGGGAGGCAGAATGAGCAGTTCTTC,CASSSGRQNEQFF
TRBJ2-7,-,TRBV14,-,TGTGCCAGCAGCCAAGACCGTAGCTTCCTCCCCCTCGAGCAGTACTTC,CASSQDRSFLPLEQYF
TRBJ2-3,-,TRBV4-1,TRBD1,TGCGCCAGCAGCCAAGAATCTACAGGGGGCTTAGATACGCAGTATTTT,CASSQESTGGLDTQYF
TRBJ2-3,-,TRBV29-1,-,TGCAGCGTTCTAACGGGGGCAGATACGCAGTATTTT,CSVLTGADTQYF
TRBJ2-3,-,TRBV15,-,TGTGCCACCAGCAGAGATTTACTCTTAATCACAGATACGCAGTATTTT,CATSRDLLLITDTQYF
TRBJ2-3,-,TRBV6-6,TRBD2,TGTGCCAGCGGGGTACTAGCGGGCACAGATACGCAGTATTTT,CASGVLAGTDTQYF
TRBJ2-7,-,TRBV6-5,TRBD2,TGTGCCAGCCGAACTAGCGGGAGGGTATACGAGCAGTACTTC,CASRTSGRVYEQYF
TRBJ2-3,-,TRBV4-1,TRBD2,TGCGCCAGCAGCCCCGTTTCGGGACTAGTGACAGATACGCAGTATTTT,CASSPVSGLVTDTQYF
TRBJ2-7,-,TRBV5-8,-,TGTGCCAGCAGCCCCGCCTACGAGCAGTACTTC,CASSPAYEQYF
TRBJ2-5,-,TRBV14,-,TGTGCCAGCAGCCAAGTCTGGGCAGGTTATGGGACCCAGTACTTC,CASSQVWAGYGTQYF
TRBJ1-3,-,TRBV19,-,TGTGCCAGTACTCTACGGACAGTCGGAAACACCATATATTTT,CASTLRTVGNTIYF
TRBJ2-2,-,TRBV6-1,-,TGTGCCAGCACCAGAGGGGGCACCGGGGAGCTGTTTTTT,CASTRGGTGELFF
TRBJ2-7,-,TRBV19,-,TGTGCCAGTAGTATTTCACCGAACGTGAGGAGCTCCTACGAGCAGTACTTC,CASSISPNVRSSYEQYF
TRBJ2-7,-,TRBV5-5,TRBD1,TGTGCCAGCAGCTTTGGCGGGAACAGGGGGGAGCAGTACTTC,CASSFGGNRGEQYF
TRBJ2-4,-,TRBV5-8,-,TGTGCCAGCAGCCTATCTACAGGGAAAAACATTCAGTACTTC,CASSLSTGKNIQYF
TRBJ2-7,once,TRBV27,TRBD1,TGTGCCAGCAGTATCTACAGGGGTACCTACGAGCAGTACTTC,CASSIYRGTYEQYF
TRBJ2-3,few,TRBV7-9,TRBD1,TGTGCCAGCAGCTTAGATATGCACAGGGGGCTCGGCGGAGATACGCAGTATTTT,CASSLDMHRGLGGDTQYF
TRBJ2-2,-,TRBV25-1,TRBD1,TGTGCCAGCAGCCAGGGAAGGACAGGGCACACCGGGGAGCTGTTTTTT,CASSQGRTGHTGELFF
TRBJ2-5,-,TRBV28,-,TGTGCCAGCAGCCTCTCAGGGCAGAAAGAGACCCAGTACTTC,CASSLSGQKETQYF
TRBJ2-1,-,TRBV7-9,-,TGTGCCAGCAGCGTTCGGCGTGGACTAAATCAACCAAATGAGCAGTTCTTC,CASSVRRGLNQPNEQFF
TRBJ2-1,-,TRBV9,TRBD2,TGTGCCAGCAGCGTAGAAAGCGGGAGAGGGAATGAGCAGTTCTTC,CASSVESGRGNEQFF
TRBJ2-2,-,TRBV28,-,TGTGCCAGCAGTTGGACAGCAGTTAACACCGGGGAGCTGTTTTTT,CASSWTAVNTGELFF
TRBJ1-2,-,TRBV5-1,TRBD1,TGCGCCAGCAGCTCGGGACAGTTGCTACCGGAGGGCTACACCTTC,CASSSGQLLPEGYTF
TRBJ1-2,-,TRBV18,-,TGTGCCAGCTCACCAATGACAGCCCACTATGGCTACACCTTC,CASSPMTAHYGYTF
TRBJ2-7,-,TRBV28,TRBD2,TGTGCCAGCAGTCTGTTGACTAGCGGGAGTACCCACTACGAGCAGTACTTC,CASSLLTSGSTHYEQYF
TRBJ2-1,-,TRBV7-9,-,TGTGCCAGCATCTCCACTACCGGTTCGGACAATGAGCAGTTCTTC,CASISTTGSDNEQFF
TRBJ1-3,-,TRBV7-2,-,TGTGCCAGCAGCTTAGTGGGGACAACCTCTGGAAACACCATATATTTT,CASSLVGTTSGNTIYF
TRBJ2-3,-,TRBV27,-,TGTGCCAGCAGTTTTGGGGGGGATACGCAGTATTTT,CASSFGGDTQYF
TRBJ2-7,-,TRBV10-3,-,TGTGCCATCAACGGAGGGTCAATCGGAGTGGAGCAGTACTTC,CAINGGSIGVEQYF
TRBJ2-5,-,TRBV25-1,-,TGTGCCAGCGGATGGACGGGGTCAGGGGAAGAGACCCAGTACTTC,CASGWTGSGEETQYF
TRBJ2-3,-,TRBV4-2,TRBD2,TGTGCCAGCAGCCAAGGGACTAGCGGGAGGACCACAGATACGCAGTATTTT,CASSQGTSGRTTDTQYF
TRBJ2-7,-,TRBV7-8,-,TGTGCCAGCAGGCCCGACAGACAACCCTACGAGCAGTACTTC,CASRPDRQPYEQYF
TRBJ2-1,once,TRBV7-9,-,TGTGCCAGCAGCCGAGGCTCCTACAATGAGCAGTTCTTC,CASSRGSYNEQFF
TRBJ2-5,-,TRBV30,-,TGTGCCTGGAGTGTAACTGGTTCTCGAGAGACCCAGTACTTC,CAWSVTGSRETQYF
TRBJ2-3,-,TRBV5-1,TRBD2,TGCGCCAGCAGCTTGGGGGGGACTAGCGGCACAGATACGCAGTATTTT,CASSLGGTSGTDTQYF
TRBJ2-1,-,TRBV20-1,TRBD1,TGCAGTGCCAACAGGGGAAATGAGCAGTTCTTC,CSANRGNEQFF
TRBJ1-3,-,TRBV7-9,TRBD1,TGTGCCAGCAGCCATTTACAGGGGGCGGGCGGAAACACCATATATTTT,CASSHLQGAGGNTIYF
TRBJ2-7,-,TRBV7-9,-,TGTGCTAGCAGCTCTGACAGTGGACTAAGTCTCCACGAGCAGTACTTC,CASSSDSGLSLHEQYF
TRBJ2-1,-,TRBV28,-,TGTGCCAGCAGTTTACTCCACAATGAGCAGTTCTTC,CASSLLHNEQFF